Sequencing of this T cell receptor (beta chain) was carried out in a study of blood T cell repertoires in COVID-19. Germline CDR1 is MGHDK and CDR2 is SYGVNS. Trimming left V 4 bases short and J 11 bases short, with 23 bases between. The CDR3 length is 15 residues. Clones were read by immunoSEQ multiplex PCR, and TCRdb kept only the in-frame ones, dropping some. Of roughly 120,000 clones listed, 70% to 90% are singletons. The receptor was derived from a man in his forties with acute or convalescent COVID-19. The chain employs TRBV25-1 and TRBJ1-1; the D gene is possibly TRBD1 (6 bases). Sample: peripheral blood. CDR3 loop: CASSGIGQPVLGAFF. Written as DNA, the CDR3 is TGTGCCAGCAGTGGCATAGGACAGCCGGTTTTGGGGGCTTTCTTT.